These 12 T cell receptor beta chains were all obtained from the same sample, sequenced in a study of vaccination and CD4 T cells after COVID-19 (dated 2022 in TCRdb). What this sample's treatment or condition label stands for: approximately 10-day PBMC culture with coronavirus spike peptide pools or control peptides (ViraFEST assay). The library was generated by PCR. For sequencing, an Illumina iSeq 100 was employed. TCR sequencing of DNA from cultured CD4+ T cells used the Oncomine TCR Beta short-read assay at the Johns Hopkins FTIC core. Using fastp at Q25 and MiXCR, TCRdb reprocessed the public reads and kept productive beta chains. Rows with a matching CDR3 protein are joined into one entry that keeps the most common DNA and genes. A total of about 20,000 distinct CDR3 sequences appear in this sample, approximately 40% of them only once. The top ten hold approximately 18% of the sample. These receptors' antigens are unknown.

Sequences were derived from CD4+ T cells from blood, cultured in vitro, sampled before SARS-CoV-2 vaccination. The source of these receptors is a human donor who received a COVID-19 vaccine.

This chain connects TRBV18 to TRBJ2-5; 8 nucleotides align to TRBD2. Germline V gene data show CDR1 as KGHSH and CDR2 as LQKENI. Unmatched junction bases numbered 6, after V lost 2 bases and J lost 4 bases. This CDR3 has 15 residues. This CDR3 is CASSPTGTRGETQYF. The CDR3 DNA sequence: TGTGCCAGCTCACCAACCGGGACTAGGGGAGAGACCCAGTACTTC.

The sample holds a few counts of this clonotype. The chain is built from TRBV6-1 and TRBJ1-2; 8 bases align to TRBD1. This CDR3 comprises 16 residues. The J segment lost 3 bases and the V segment lost 6 bases, leaving 12 bases of the junction unmatched. CDR1 MNHNS and CDR2 SASEGT come from the germline V gene. CDR3 loop: CASSRGVKGQDYGYTF. For the CDR3, the DNA is TGTGCCAGCAGCCGAGGCGTAAAGGGACAGGACTATGGCTACACCTTC.

This clonotype was picked up a small number of times. This chain links TRBV19 with TRBJ2-3; 14 bases align to TRBD2. V shed 4 bases, J shed 7 bases, and the junction held 10 bases outside the gene matches. From germline, CDR1 is LNHDA and CDR2 SQIVND (reference sequence). The CDR3 has 17 amino acids. CDR3 in amino acids: CASSTLRLAGGPNTQYF. Here the CDR3 DNA reads TGTGCCAGTAGTACCCTGCGACTAGCGGGGGGGCCCAATACGCAGTATTTT.

This clonotype was picked up a small number of times. The chain recombines TRBV6-1 with TRBJ2-1, with D unclear. Between the trimmed V and J ends, which lost 1 base and 7 bases, there was a span of 14 bases. Germline CDR1 reads MNHNS; CDR2 reads SASEGT. CDR3 size: 15 residues. In DNA, the CDR3 is TGTGCCAGCAGTGAAGTGGGTATAAGGTCTAATGAGCAGTTCTTC. Amino acid sequence: CASSEVGIRSNEQFF.

J is TRBJ1-1 and V is TRBV18, with D unresolved. Trimming pared 0 bases from V and 5 bases from J, leaving 19 bases between. This CDR3 region has 17 residues. Germline CDR1 reads KGHSH; CDR2 reads LQKENI. The CDR3 loop is CASSPPMETFLGTEAFF. The CDR3 nucleotides are TGTGCCAGCTCACCACCCATGGAGACCTTCCTGGGAACTGAAGCTTTCTTT.

The J gene is TRBJ2-2, the V gene TRBV11-3; D not certain. The ends were cut back, 4 bases at V and 1 base at J, with 13 bases in the middle. Germline V gives CDR1 SGHNT, CDR2 YENEEA. This CDR3 is built from 16 residues. The DNA of the CDR3 is TGTGCCAGCAGCTACCAGGAAGTAGAGAACACCGGGGAGCTGTTTTTT. Protein sequence: CASSYQEVENTGELFF.

J is TRBJ1-6 and V is TRBV2; perhaps TRBD1 as D (5 bases). Trimming pared 5 bases from V and 10 bases from J, leaving 15 bases between. The CDR3 has 14 amino acids. CDR1 is SNHLY and CDR2 is FYNNEI in the germline V gene. CDR3 in amino acids: CASSSSGTESPLHF. The CDR3 region has the DNA TGTGCCAGCAGTTCTTCCGGGACGGAGTCACCCCTCCACTTT. Full variable domain (missing parts from reference TRBV2 and TRBJ1-6): EPEVTQTPSHQVTQMGQEVILRCVPISNHLYFYWYRQILGQKVEFLVSFYNNEISEKSEIFDDQFSVERPDGSNFTLKIRSTKLEDSAMYFCASSSSGTESPLHFGNGTRLTVT.

The chain employs TRBV6-5 and TRBJ1-1; D unresolved. The germline gives CDR1 MNHEY, CDR2 SVGAGI. Trimming removed 0 bases at V and 3 bases at J, with 11 bases between. The CDR3 extends over 15 amino acids. The CDR3 DNA is TGTGCCAGCAGTTACTCGATCGGTGCCCACACTGAAGCTTTCTTT. The encoded protein is CASSYSIGAHTEAFF.

The CDR3 here is CASSKGQGALTEAFF. The CDR3 region has the DNA TGTGCCAGCAGCAAGGGACAGGGGGCGTTGACTGAAGCTTTCTTT. The chain is built from TRBV7-6 and TRBJ1-1; 12 positions match TRBD1. The germline V gene has CDR1 SGHVS and CDR2 FNYEAQ. The CDR3 contains 15 residues. The V segment lost 5 bases and the J segment 5 bases; nucleotides outside the gene matches: 6.

This clonotype was detected a few times. V and J are TRBV2 and TRBJ2-1; D not certain. Germline V CDR1 and CDR2: SNHLY, FYNNEI. V was trimmed by 6 bases and J by 4 bases, leaving 10 bases between them. There are 13 residues in the CDR3. CDR3 sequence (DNA): TGTGCCAGCAGATCTGCGCCTTACAATGAGCAGTTCTTC. Translation gives CASRSAPYNEQFF.

This clonotype has a single count. The chain joins TRBV30 to TRBJ2-7; no clear D gene. The ends were cut back, 4 bases at V and 0 bases at J, with 10 bases in the middle. CDR1 and CDR2 (germline): GTSNPN, SVGIG (reference sequence). This CDR3 region has 13 residues. CDR3 DNA sequence: TGTGCCTGGAATCGGGCCTTCTCCTACGAGCAGTACTTC. Protein: CAWNRAFSYEQYF.

This CDR3 reads CSARLSGQGEGYTF. For the CDR3, the DNA is TGCAGTGCTAGACTATCGGGACAGGGCGAAGGCTACACCTTC. This chain joins TRBV20-1 and TRBJ1-2; 9 positions match TRBD1. The CDR3 spans 14 residues. Per germline, CDR1 DFQATT and CDR2 SNEGSKA (reference sequence). J was trimmed by 8 bases and V by 2 bases; bases with no gene match: 9.